The source of this T cell receptor beta chain is a study of cytomegalovirus exposure and HLA in healthy donors (dated by TCRdb to between 2016 and 2019). Context from the whole study: An earlier analysis of 587 of the donors reported about 260 Gb of sequence data and around 110 million unique TCR beta sequences obtained from around 170 million T cells. A later analysis re-analyzed previously published TCR beta repertoires from 600 to 850 donors and added high-resolution HLA genotyping to study TCR occurrence patterns. HLA typing covered class I and class II loci at four-digit resolution. All discovery cohort repertoires had been generated on a single sequencing platform. To decide whether each TCR beta V gene segment behaved as functional or pseudogenic, an earlier analysis of approximately 590 of the donors relied on high-throughput TCR beta sequencing. Donor age, sex, ethnicity and CMV serostatus were compiled alongside the repertoire data. A later genetic analysis used genome-wide SNP genotypes for 398 of the 666 donors, treating that subset as a discovery cohort. Typing coverage varied by locus: roughly 620-640 donors for A, B, C, DRB1 and DQB1; around 560 for DQA1; more than 600 for DPA1; around 450 for DPB1. Along with the approximately 600-subject first cohort, a separate validation cohort of over 90 different subjects was used. Five DR-DQ haplotypes were treated as single units for association and clustering because of strong linkage in the cohort. The study aimed to test whether cataloging public T cell receptors could reveal signatures of past pathogen exposure. An early release covering around 630 HLA-typed donors comprised approximately 290 gigabases of sequencing data and roughly 86 million unique TCR sequences. The T cell repertoires of 670 or so subjects were profiled by immunosequencing and related to cytomegalovirus serostatus. Among about 390 genotyped donors of the cohort, an average of approximately 240,000 unique TCR beta nucleotide sequences were sequenced per donor, about a sixth of them non-productive. Rather than using new phenotypic data, the later analysis identified candidate immune exposures from TCR beta sequences and from how often those sequences occurred across donors. Of the 350 to 450 genotyped donors, around 81% fell in the genetic ancestry cluster associated with self-reported Caucasian donors. To predict cytomegalovirus infection status, the study combined high-throughput TCR immunosequencing, statistical association of individual TCRs with disease status, and machine learning.

In total, 666 healthy bone marrow donors made up the cohort. All cohort members were sampled while nominally healthy, although unrecorded immune exposures were likely present. The donor was CMV seronegative and belonged to the group of 352 seronegative cohort members. A peripheral blood sample was collected from each donor, and TCR beta sequencing was performed on peripheral blood mononuclear cells. Genomic DNA extraction from the blood cell samples was performed with the Qiagen DNeasy Blood Extraction Kit. Worth noting for this clone: Its antigen is unknown. Base qualities were left out, and no much larger clone turns up one base away.

The study at large found these results: For the cohort, immune exposure information was limited to CMV serostatus. A later analysis found that HLA-associated TCR beta chains were more clonally expanded and had lower generation probabilities than equally common non-associated chains. Correlated functional status among segregating V segments might reflect linkage disequilibrium, but an unknown experimental factor could not be ruled out. A further reported finding was that TCR beta sequences accurately predicted the HLA-A and HLA-B alleles for most subjects in the first cohort. A later genetic analysis reported fewer N-insertions in productive TCRs among donors in an Asian-associated ancestry cluster than the roughly 700-donor mean. A later genetic analysis associated a missense DCLRE1C variant with V-gene and J-gene trimming of TCR beta chains, and an independent cohort replicated the association. The study listed 150 to 200 TCR beta chains as associated with cytomegalovirus. Most TCR sequences were observed very rarely across donors, whereas some public TCRs were present in many individuals. Because HLA typing was unavailable for some donors at each locus, only the typed subset was used in association tests. Assigning TCR associations to individual alleles was difficult when HLA alleles, especially DR and DQ, strongly co-occurred. Sequencing depth was assumed to be roughly uniform across donors in the presence/absence analyses, though that assumption may not hold. Because counts were too low, under 20 rarely observed V segments, including chromosome 9 orphons, were left out of the earlier analysis of some 640 of the donors. In an earlier analysis of 587 of the donors, most TCR beta V segments were observed in productive rearrangements about 87% or about 30% of the time, broadly matching IMGT annotations. Cytomegalovirus status was reported to be diagnosed by the classifier with high specificity and sensitivity in both the original and validation cohorts. At a false discovery rate of 0.05, a later analysis linked 15,000 to 20,000 TCR beta sequences to specific HLA alleles. In vitro tests confirmed that a few of the cytomegalovirus-associated TCR beta chains recognize cytomegalovirus antigens. A cluster of highly shared sequence variants was judged likely to be a technical artifact of the sequencing pipeline. According to a later analysis, parvovirus B19, influenza, CMV and Epstein-Barr virus appeared linked to several top co-occurrence clusters. A later analysis found that TCR association rates varied across HLA loci, with DRB1 alleles showing the most associated TCRs and HLA-C alleles the fewest. The authors suggested that the approach could potentially be extended to other disease states and immunological phenotypes. This cohort had only TCR beta chains sequenced, and the lack of alpha or paired-chain data limited which features could be detected. A later analysis found that most CMV-associated TCR beta chains appeared HLA-restricted, with HLA associations seemingly driven largely by CMV exposure.

Libraries were built with the immunoSEQ multiplex PCR assay. The multiplex PCR relied on a mix of 60 forward primers for TCR Vbeta segments and 13 reverse primers for TCR Jbeta segments. Amplification of the CDR3 region of rearranged TCR beta genes was performed with a multiplex PCR assay on genomic DNA. On the Illumina HiSeq System, the amplified TCR beta libraries were sequenced as 87-base-pair reads. Per the original workflow: Across the 670 or so repertoires, a later analysis counted approximately 83 million unique TCR beta chains, 9.5 million to 12 million of which were shared by at least two donors. A nearest-neighbor algorithm error-corrected the raw reads and collapsed the reads into unique sequences, merging closely related sequences to remove PCR and sequencing errors. V, D and J gene segments were assigned by aligning CDR3 sequences to IMGT reference sequences. For a sequence to be retained, a match of at least six nucleotides was required to both a V gene segment and a J gene segment. Rearrangements were called productive when the CDR3 lacked stop codons and stayed in frame with V and J; all others were non-productive. Following IMGT convention, CDR3 was defined as the stretch from the second conserved V-encoded cysteine to the conserved J-encoded phenylalanine. The earlier analysis of 587 of the donors excluded sequences that lacked an unambiguous match to a single V gene segment. In an earlier analysis of about 590 of the donors, a V segment was called functional when productive rearrangements were above 56.7%, and segregating when the standard deviation between donors exceeded 5%. A statistical classification framework was developed to diagnose cytomegalovirus status using the catalog of TCR beta chain sequences. V and J gene assignment, in a later analysis, came from comparing TCR nucleotide sequences with IMGT/GENE-DB human TR gene sequences. Using the TCRdist pipeline, a later analysis assigned CDR3 sequences along with most-parsimonious VDJ recombination scenarios. In a later analysis, each TCR beta chain was defined by its CDR3 amino acid sequence together with its V-gene family, and reads lacking a unique V-gene family were excluded. A later analysis removed several hundred highly shared, low-generation-probability nucleotide sequences to deal with suspected cross-contamination and a sequencing artifact. For each public chain, a later analysis derived a clonal expansion index from normalized ranks of inferred template counts within each repertoire. In a later analysis, generation probabilities were computed using a VDJ recombination model fitted to out-of-frame rearrangements, and the results were checked against IGoR. Hypergeometric tests were used in a later analysis to score TCR-TCR, TCR-HLA and TCR-CMV co-occurrence, with a repertoire-size bias correction applied to the TCR pairs. A later analysis estimated false discovery rates by permuting HLA or CMV assignments 20 times. In a later analysis, co-occurring TCRs were grouped using DBSCAN, with TCRdist sequence similarity added in when clustering inside HLA-allele-positive subsets. Co-occurrence clustering excluded repertoires with fewer than 30,000 or more than 120,000 public chains, plus five with anomalous nucleotide sharing. In its TCRdb copy, this immuneACCESS table keeps in-frame sequences only and misses some clones. Where compared with another copy, unresolved V genes explain less than half of these, and the others have no known cause. That table is the source of V, J and clone size, and D and trimming were worked out from the DNA. This sample holds around 50,000 clones; around 74% were observed only once. Together, the top ten hold just under 6.5% of the sample.

Sequencing was done on a sample of PBMCs. This clonotype originated in a man aged 30 to 39 in good health and CMV-seronegative.

The DNA is TGTGCCAGCAGCTTAGCACAGGGCTACGAGCAGTACTTC. It translates to CASSLAQGYEQYF. In this chain, TRBV7-6 is recombined with TRBJ2-7, with a tentative D gene TRBD1 over 6 matching bases. V sheds 0 bases and J sheds 3 bases, leaving 6 bases between their ends. CDR1 and CDR2 are read off the germline V gene as SGHVS and FNYEAQ. The CDR3 holds 13 amino acids from the cysteine to the phenylalanine. This entry keeps only the CDR3 DNA: 39 bases, framed from base 1.